The 6 T cell receptor beta chains below all came from one sample that was sequenced in a study of cytomegalovirus exposure and HLA in healthy donors (TCRdb year 2017). Libraries were built with the immunoSEQ multiplex PCR assay. TCRdb re-hosts the immuneACCESS table, in-frame sequences only. Its copies lack some clones; in the studies checked, an unresolved V gene accounts for under half of them, and the cause for the rest is not known. The sample contains some 140,000 clones, about 86% of them found a single time. The top ten clones comprise approximately 2% of the sample. Specimen: PBMCs. These receptors all come from a human donor in good health.

This chain uses TRBV6-1 with TRBJ1-5; no definite D call. CDR3 size: 18 residues. Between the trimmed V and J ends, which lost 1 base and 0 bases, there was a span of 16 bases. Germline values: CDR1 MNHNS, CDR2 SASEGT. Here the CDR3 DNA reads TGTGCCAGCAGTGAAGGTTTTGGAACAGCCTATAGCAATCAGCCCCAGCATTTT. Translating gives CASSEGFGTAYSNQPQHF.

The J gene is TRBJ1-1, the V gene TRBV18, with TRBD1 identical over 7 bases. The V gene end was trimmed by 7 bases and the J gene end by 5 bases; junction bases not matched to a gene: 13. The CDR3 spans 15 residues. Germline CDR1 is KGHSH and CDR2 is LQKENI. DNA of the CDR3: TGTGCCAGCTTTAAGACCGGGACAGTCCGTACTGAAGCTTTCTTT. It encodes CASFKTGTVRTEAFF. Together with reference TRBV18 and TRBJ1-1, the CDR3 gives the full variable domain: NAGVMQNPRHLVRRRGQEARLRCSPMKGHSHVYWYRQLPEEGLKFMVYLQKENIIDESGMPKERFSAEFPKEGPSILRIQQVVRGDSAAYFCASFKTGTVRTEAFFGQGTRLTVV.

This chain joins TRBV6-1 and TRBJ2-3; perhaps TRBD2 as D (6 bases). Trimming left V 10 bases short and J 2 bases short, with 16 bases between. The CDR3 sequence is 14 residues long. Per germline, CDR1 MNHNS and CDR2 SASEGT. CDR3 region: CATEMAGTTDTQYF. The CDR3 region has the DNA TGTGCCACTGAGATGGCGGGGACCACAGATACGCAGTATTTT.

A single count supports this clone. The chain couples TRBV12-2 to TRBJ1-2; the table's D call of TRBD1 was not tested on the DNA. TRBV12-2 is termed a pseudogene. The CDR3 consists of 15 residues. CDR3 nucleotides: TGTGCAAGTCGTCTTATACCCACAGGTAACTATGGCTACACCTTC. Translation: CASRLIPTGNYGYTF.

The chain links TRBV5-5 to TRBJ2-2, with unresolved D. CDR1 is SGHKS, CDR2 YYEKEE, per germline (reference sequence). The CDR3 is 16 amino acids. V gave up 4 bases and J gave up 0 bases, with 13 bases separating them. In DNA form, the CDR3 reads TGTGCCAGCAGCGGCGACTTACGAACGAACACCGGGGAGCTGTTTTTT. Translating it yields CASSGDLRTNTGELFF.

This chain joins TRBV19 and TRBJ1-5; D gene unclear. Germline CDR1 and CDR2: LNHDA and SQIVND (reference sequence). The CDR3 totals 14 residues. Trimming stripped 6 bases from V and 7 bases from J, with 16 bases between. The CDR3 spells CASSDGGRAQPQHF. The CDR3 region has the DNA TGTGCCAGTAGCGATGGAGGGAGGGCCCAGCCCCAGCATTTT.